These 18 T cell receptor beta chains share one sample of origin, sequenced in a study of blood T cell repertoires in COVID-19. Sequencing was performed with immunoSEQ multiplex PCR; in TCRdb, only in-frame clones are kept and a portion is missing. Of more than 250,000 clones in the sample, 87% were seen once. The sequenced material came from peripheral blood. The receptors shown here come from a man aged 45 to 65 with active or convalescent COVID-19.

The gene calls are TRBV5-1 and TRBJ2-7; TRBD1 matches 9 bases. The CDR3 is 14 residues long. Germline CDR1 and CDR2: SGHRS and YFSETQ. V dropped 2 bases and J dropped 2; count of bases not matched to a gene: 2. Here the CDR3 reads CASSFGQGTYEQYF. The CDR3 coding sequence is TGCGCCAGCAGCTTCGGACAGGGGACCTACGAGCAGTACTTC.

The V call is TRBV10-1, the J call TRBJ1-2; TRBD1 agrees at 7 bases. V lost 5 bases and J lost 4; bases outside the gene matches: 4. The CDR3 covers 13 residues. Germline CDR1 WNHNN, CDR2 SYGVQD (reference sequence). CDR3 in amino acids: CASSLDRTYGYTF. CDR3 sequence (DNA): TGCGCCAGCAGTCTGGACAGGACCTATGGCTACACCTTC.

The CDR3 sequence: CASSFDQGRYNSPLHF. DNA of the CDR3: TGTGCCAGCAGCTTTGACCAGGGTCGGTATAATTCACCCCTCCACTTT. V is TRBV11-2 and J is TRBJ1-6; a possible D gene is TRBD1 (5 bases). Germline CDR1 and CDR2: SGHAT and FQNNGV. Trimming took 3 bases from V and 4 from J, leaving 13 bases between them. The CDR3 length is 16 residues.

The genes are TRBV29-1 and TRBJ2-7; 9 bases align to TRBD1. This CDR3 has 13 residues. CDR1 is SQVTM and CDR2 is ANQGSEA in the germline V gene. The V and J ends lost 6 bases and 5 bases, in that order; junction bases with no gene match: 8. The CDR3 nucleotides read TGCAGCGTCCGGGACAGGGTAGATCACGAGCAGTACTTC. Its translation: CSVRDRVDHEQYF.

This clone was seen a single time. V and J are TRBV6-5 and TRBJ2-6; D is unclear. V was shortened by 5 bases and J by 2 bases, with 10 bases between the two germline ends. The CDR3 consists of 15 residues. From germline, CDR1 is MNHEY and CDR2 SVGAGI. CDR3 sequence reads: CASSPERTGANVLTF. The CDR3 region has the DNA TGTGCCAGCAGTCCTGAGAGAACTGGGGCCAACGTCCTGACTTTC.

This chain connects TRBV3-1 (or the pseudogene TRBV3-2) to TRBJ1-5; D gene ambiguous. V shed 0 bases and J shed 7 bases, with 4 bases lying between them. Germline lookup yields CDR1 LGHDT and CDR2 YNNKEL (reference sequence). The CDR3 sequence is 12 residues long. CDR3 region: CASSQDEQPQHF. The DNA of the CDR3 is TGTGCCAGCAGCCAAGATGAGCAGCCCCAGCATTTT.

The CDR3 loop reads CASSLQTGVNEQYF. The CDR3, as DNA: TGTGCCAGCTCACTTCAGACAGGGGTAAACGAGCAGTACTTC. This chain joins TRBV18 and TRBJ2-7, with 8 nucleotides matching TRBD1. Trimming cost V 4 bases and J 5 bases; bases outside gene matches: 7. The CDR3 is 14 amino acids. CDR1 and CDR2 (germline): KGHSH, LQKENI.

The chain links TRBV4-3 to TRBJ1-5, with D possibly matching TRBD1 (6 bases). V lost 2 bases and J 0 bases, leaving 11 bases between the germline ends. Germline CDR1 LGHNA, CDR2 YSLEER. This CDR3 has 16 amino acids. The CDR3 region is CASSQPGHNSNQPQHF. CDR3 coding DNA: TGCGCCAGCAGCCAACCGGGACACAATAGCAATCAGCCCCAGCATTTT.

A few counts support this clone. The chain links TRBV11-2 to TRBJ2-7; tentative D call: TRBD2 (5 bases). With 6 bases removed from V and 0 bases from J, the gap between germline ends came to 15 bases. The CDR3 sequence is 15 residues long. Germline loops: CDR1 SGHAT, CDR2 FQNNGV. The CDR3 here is CASSLGELSSYEQYF. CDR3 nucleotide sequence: TGTGCCAGCAGTTTGGGAGAATTATCCTCCTACGAGCAGTACTTC.

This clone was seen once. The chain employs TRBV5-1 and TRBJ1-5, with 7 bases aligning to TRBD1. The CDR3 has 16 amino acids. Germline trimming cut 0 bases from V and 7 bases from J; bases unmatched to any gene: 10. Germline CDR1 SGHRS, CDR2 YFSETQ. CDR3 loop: CASSLGEQGPSQPQHF. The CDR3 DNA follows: TGCGCCAGCAGCTTGGGAGAACAGGGGCCAAGCCAGCCCCAGCATTTT.

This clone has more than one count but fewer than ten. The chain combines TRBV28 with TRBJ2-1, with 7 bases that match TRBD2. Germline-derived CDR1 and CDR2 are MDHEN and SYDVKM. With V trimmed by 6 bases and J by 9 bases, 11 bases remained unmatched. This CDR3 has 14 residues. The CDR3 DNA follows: TGTGCCAGCAGACCAGCGGGGACCATGGGTGAGCAGTTCTTC. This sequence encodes CASRPAGTMGEQFF.

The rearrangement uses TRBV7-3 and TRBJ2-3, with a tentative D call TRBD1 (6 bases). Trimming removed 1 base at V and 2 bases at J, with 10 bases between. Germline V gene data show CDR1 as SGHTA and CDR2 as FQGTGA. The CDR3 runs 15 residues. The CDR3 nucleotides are TGTGCCAGCAGCTTAATTGCAGGGGCCACAGATACGCAGTATTTT. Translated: CASSLIAGATDTQYF.

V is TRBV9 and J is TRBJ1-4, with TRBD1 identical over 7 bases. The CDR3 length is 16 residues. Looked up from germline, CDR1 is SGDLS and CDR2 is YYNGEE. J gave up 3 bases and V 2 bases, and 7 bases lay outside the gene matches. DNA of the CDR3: TGTGCCAGCAGCGTCTCCTCAGGGGGACCTAATGAAAAACTGTTTTTT. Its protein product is CASSVSSGGPNEKLFF.

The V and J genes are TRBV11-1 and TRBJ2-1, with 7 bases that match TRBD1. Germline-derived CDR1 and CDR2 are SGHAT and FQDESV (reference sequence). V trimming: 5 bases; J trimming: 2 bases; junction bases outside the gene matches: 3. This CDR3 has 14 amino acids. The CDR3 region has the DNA TGTGCCAGCAGCCCGGGACAGACCTACAATGAGCAGTTCTTC. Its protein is CASSPGQTYNEQFF.

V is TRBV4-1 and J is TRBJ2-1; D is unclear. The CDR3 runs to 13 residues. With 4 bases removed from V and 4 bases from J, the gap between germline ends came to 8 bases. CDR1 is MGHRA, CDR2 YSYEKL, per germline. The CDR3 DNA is TGCGCCAGCAGCCCTGGGCAGTACAATGAGCAGTTCTTC. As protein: CASSPGQYNEQFF.

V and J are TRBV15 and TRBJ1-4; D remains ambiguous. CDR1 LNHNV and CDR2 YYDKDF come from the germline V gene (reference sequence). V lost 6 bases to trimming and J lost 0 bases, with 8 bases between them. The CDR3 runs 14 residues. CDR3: CATRRTPTNEKLFF. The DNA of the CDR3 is TGTGCCACCAGACGCACACCAACTAATGAAAAACTGTTTTTT.

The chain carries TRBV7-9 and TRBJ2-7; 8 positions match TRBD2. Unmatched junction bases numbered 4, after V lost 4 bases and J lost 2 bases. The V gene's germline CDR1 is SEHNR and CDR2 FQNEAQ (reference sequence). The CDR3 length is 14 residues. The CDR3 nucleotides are TGTGCCAGCAGCTATATAGCGGGAACCTACGAGCAGTACTTC. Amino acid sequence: CASSYIAGTYEQYF.

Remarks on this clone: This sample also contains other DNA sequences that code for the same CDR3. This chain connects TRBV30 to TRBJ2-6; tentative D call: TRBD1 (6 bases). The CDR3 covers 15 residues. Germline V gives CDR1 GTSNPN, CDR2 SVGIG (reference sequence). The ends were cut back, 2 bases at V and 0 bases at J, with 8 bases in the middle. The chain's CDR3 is CAWSTGNSGANVLTF. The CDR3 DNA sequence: TGTGCCTGGAGTACAGGGAACTCTGGGGCCAACGTCCTGACTTTC.